This paragraph reports one T cell receptor (beta chain). Its matching antigen is unknown. The data were taken from a study of STAT5B mutations in CD4+ large granular lymphocyte leukemia. Regarding the study as a whole: Top patient clones used TRBV06 genes more often: 8/27 versus 2/35 in controls.

V was trimmed by 6 bases and J by 2 bases, leaving 11 bases between them. Germline V CDR1 and CDR2: SGDLS, YYNGEE. CDR3 size: 14 residues. Some clones are missing from TCRdb's copy, which holds only in-frame ones; the method was immunoSEQ multiplex PCR. The profile covers some 30,000 clones, with roughly 80% appearing a single time and 4% to 4.5% taken by the ten largest. This sequence originates from a human donor in good health. This chain connects TRBV9 to TRBJ2-2; D gene ambiguous. The material sequenced was CD4+ T cells from blood buffy coats. The CDR3 protein is CASNLNDNTGELFF. The CDR3 DNA is TGTGCCAGCAACCTTAATGACAACACCGGGGAGCTGTTTTTT.